A single sample is the source of the 28 T cell receptor beta chains below, sequenced in a study of cytomegalovirus exposure and HLA in healthy donors (dated by TCRdb to the late 2010s). The library was built by means of the immunoSEQ multiplex PCR assay. TCRdb's version of the immuneACCESS table is confined to in-frame rearrangements and falls short of the full clone set. An unresolved V gene accounts for under half of the shortfall where checked; the remainder is of unknown origin. The sample table lists about 240,000 clones, about 83% of them with a count of one. Together, the top ten hold 2.6% of the sample. The sample taken for sequencing was PBMCs. Every receptor here comes from a man younger than 35 in good health and CMV-seronegative.

The chain has TRBV7-9 and TRBJ1-5; D is unclear. The CDR3 is made up of 14 amino acids. Trimming stripped 4 bases from V and 5 bases from J, with 12 bases between. The germline V gene encodes CDR1 SEHNR and CDR2 FQNEAQ (reference sequence). The CDR3 reads CASSSYSNDQPQHF. The CDR3 DNA sequence: TGTGCCAGCAGCTCGTATAGCAATGATCAGCCCCAGCATTTT. Full variable domain (outside the CDR3, taken from reference TRBV7-9 and TRBJ1-5): DTGVSQNPRHKITKRGQNVTFRCDPISEHNRLYWYRQTLGQGPEFLTYFQNEAQLEKSRLLSDRFSAERPKGSFSTLEIQRTEQGDSAMYLCASSSYSNDQPQHFGDGTRLSIL.

CDR3 sequence reads: CASSMGLTTPDEQFF. CDR3 nucleotides: TGTGCCAGCAGCATGGGCCTCACGACCCCAGATGAGCAGTTCTTC. V and J are TRBV9 and TRBJ2-1; D is uncertain. Germline loops: CDR1 SGDLS, CDR2 YYNGEE. V was pared by 4 bases and J by 8 bases, with 19 bases between. The CDR3 runs 15 residues.

This chain joins TRBV5-6 and TRBJ2-7, with 10 nucleotides matching TRBD1. Trimming took 2 bases from V and 0 from J; bases not matched to a gene: 5. The CDR3 length is 16 residues. The germline CDR1 and CDR2 sequences are SGHDT and YYEEEE. Here the CDR3 reads CASSFARTGGSYEQYF. The CDR3 coding sequence is TGTGCCAGCAGCTTTGCCCGGACAGGGGGCTCCTACGAGCAGTACTTC.

The J gene is TRBJ2-3, the V gene TRBV4-1; 10 bases agree with TRBD1. The ends lost 0 bases at V and 7 bases at J; junction bases unmatched: 10. From germline, CDR1 is MGHRA and CDR2 YSYEKL. This CDR3 contains 17 residues. CDR3 sequence reads: CASSQDGGDRGVNTQYF. As DNA, the CDR3 is TGCGCCAGCAGCCAAGATGGGGGGGACAGGGGCGTGAATACGCAGTATTTT.

The gene calls are TRBV5-6 and TRBJ1-2; TRBD1 matches 12 bases. Per the germline V gene, CDR1 is SGHDT and CDR2 is YYEEEE. This CDR3 is built from 16 residues. The ends lost 0 bases at V and 3 bases at J; junction bases unmatched: 3. The CDR3 here is CASSLVGTGGDYGYTF. CDR3 bases: TGTGCCAGCAGCTTGGTAGGGACAGGGGGCGACTATGGCTACACCTTC.

The chain links TRBV4-3 to TRBJ2-5; D uncertain. Germline V gene data show CDR1 as LGHNA and CDR2 as YSLEER. Trimming stripped 0 bases from V and 2 bases from J, with 13 bases between. This CDR3 has 16 amino acids. This chain's CDR3 is CASSQDLRQDQETQYF. CDR3 in DNA: TGCGCCAGCAGCCAAGATCTGAGACAAGATCAAGAGACCCAGTACTTC.

V gene TRBV29-1 combines with J gene TRBJ1-2; possible D gene TRBD1, 6 bases. This CDR3 is 13 amino acids long. Looked up from germline, CDR1 is SQVTM and CDR2 is ANQGSEA. The V and J ends lost 7 bases and 8 bases respectively, with 20 bases between them. The CDR3 protein is CSALHDRFGGYTF. As DNA, the CDR3 is TGCAGCGCCCTACACGACAGGTTCGGCGGCTACACCTTC. The full variable domain, with the rest looked up from reference TRBV29-1 and TRBJ1-2, is SAVISQKPSRDICQRGTSLTIQCQVDSQVTMMFWYRQQPGQSLTLIATANQGSEATYESGFVIDKFPISRPNLTFSTLTVSNMSPEDSSIYLCSALHDRFGGYTFGSGTRLTVV.

This chain links TRBV11-2 with TRBJ1-3; TRBD1 matches 7 bases. V shed 5 bases and J 4 bases; nucleotides not matched to a gene: 8. The CDR3 is 15 residues long. Germline V gene lookup returns CDR1 SGHAT and CDR2 FQNNGV. The CDR3 region is CASSPGTAKGNTIYF. For the CDR3, the DNA is TGTGCCAGCAGCCCCGGGACAGCTAAGGGAAACACCATATATTTT.

A word on this clone: Other DNA sequences in this specimen translate into the identical CDR3. The rearrangement joins TRBV2 to TRBJ1-1, with 7 nucleotides matching TRBD1. Germline V gene sequence: CDR1 SNHLY, CDR2 FYNNEI. There are 13 residues in the CDR3. V was pared by 4 bases and J by 1 base, with 0 bases of the junction left unmatched. As DNA, the CDR3 is TGTGCCAGCAGTGGACAGGGGAACACTGAAGCTTTCTTT. Translating it yields CASSGQGNTEAFF.

The chain links TRBV2 to TRBJ1-1; no definite D call. Germline V gene data show CDR1 as SNHLY and CDR2 as FYNNEI. The CDR3 extends over 12 amino acids. Between the trimmed V and J ends, which lost 10 bases and 1 base, there was a span of 10 bases. Written as DNA, the CDR3 is TGTGCCAACGAACGGGAGAACACTGAAGCTTTCTTT. This gives the protein CANERENTEAFF. Full variable domain (missing parts from reference TRBV2 and TRBJ1-1): EPEVTQTPSHQVTQMGQEVILRCVPISNHLYFYWYRQILGQKVEFLVSFYNNEISEKSEIFDDQFSVERPDGSNFTLKIRSTKLEDSAMYFCANERENTEAFFGQGTRLTVV.

The J gene is TRBJ2-7, the V gene TRBV29-1; 7 bases map to TRBD2. CDR3 length: 12 residues. With V trimmed by 4 bases and J by 5 bases, 5 bases remained unmatched. The germline V gene has CDR1 SQVTM and CDR2 ANQGSEA. The CDR3 DNA reads TGCAGCGTTGTGGGAGGGTTCCACGAGCAGTACTTC. Protein sequence: CSVVGGFHEQYF.

V and J are TRBV5-1 and TRBJ1-6, with D maybe TRBD1 (6 bases). The CDR3 is 15 amino acids. Germline CDR1 is SGHRS and CDR2 is YFSETQ. V lost 7 bases, J lost 7 bases, and 18 bases lay in between. The CDR3 spells CASRPLIQGNSPLHF. The CDR3, as DNA: TGCGCCAGCCGACCACTAATACAGGGAAATTCACCCCTCCACTTT.

The chain links TRBV5-6 to TRBJ2-2; TRBD2 matches 7 bases. The V segment lost 5 bases and the J segment 5 bases; nucleotides outside the gene matches: 6. CDR3 size: 14 residues. Germline V gives CDR1 SGHDT, CDR2 YYEEEE. The CDR3, as DNA: TGTGCCAGCAGGTTCCAGGGAGGGACCGGGGAGCTGTTTTTT. It codes for CASRFQGGTGELFF.

The CDR3 DNA reads as TGTGCCAGCACCTACATGGGGACAGGGGACGCCGAGCAGTACTTC. It encodes CASTYMGTGDAEQYF. The chain has TRBV7-2 and TRBJ2-7, with 10 bases matching TRBD1. Germline CDR1 and CDR2: SGHTA and FQGNSA. This CDR3 comprises 15 residues. V lost 7 bases, J lost 6 bases, and 12 bases stayed unmatched.

This chain connects TRBV30 to TRBJ1-5; a possible D gene is TRBD1 (6 bases). V was shortened by 2 bases and J by 6 bases, with 11 bases between the two germline ends. The germline CDR1 and CDR2 sequences are GTSNPN and SVGIG (reference sequence). This CDR3 has 13 amino acids. The CDR3 spells CAWSIKDSQPQHF. The CDR3 coding sequence is TGTGCCTGGAGTATAAAGGACAGTCAGCCCCAGCATTTT.

This chain joins TRBV9 and TRBJ2-2, with D maybe TRBD1 (6 bases). Germline assignment: CDR1 SGDLS and CDR2 YYNGEE. Trimming took 2 bases from V and 5 from J, leaving 13 bases between them. This CDR3 spans 15 amino acids. For the CDR3, the DNA is TGTGCCAGCAGCGTCCGGACAGAGTCTACCGGGGAGCTGTTTTTT. Encoded protein: CASSVRTESTGELFF.

J is TRBJ1-2 and V is TRBV2, with 9 bases matching TRBD1. Trimming cost V 6 bases and J 8 bases; bases outside gene matches: 4. Germline loops: CDR1 SNHLY, CDR2 FYNNEI. The CDR3 covers 12 residues. The CDR3 is CASRTTGGGYTF. The CDR3 region has the DNA TGTGCCAGCAGGACCACAGGGGGCGGCTACACCTTC. The complete variable domain, with remaining parts taken from reference TRBV2 and TRBJ1-2, reads EPEVTQTPSHQVTQMGQEVILRCVPISNHLYFYWYRQILGQKVEFLVSFYNNEISEKSEIFDDQFSVERPDGSNFTLKIRSTKLEDSAMYFCASRTTGGGYTFGSGTRLTVV.

This clone showed up just once. V is TRBV4-3 and J is TRBJ1-1; no clear D gene. Deletions cut 1 base from V and 0 bases from J, with 9 bases between. Germline-derived CDR1 and CDR2 are LGHNA and YSLEER. The CDR3 has 15 amino acids. CDR3 nucleotides: TGCGCCAGCAGCCAAGTCCCTATTGTGAACACTGAAGCTTTCTTT. Translation: CASSQVPIVNTEAFF.

The chain uses TRBV19 and TRBJ1-6; 7 bases map to TRBD1. This CDR3 is built from 16 residues. V shed 1 base and J 0 bases; nucleotides not matched to a gene: 0. Germline loops: CDR1 LNHDA, CDR2 SQIVND (reference sequence). The CDR3 here is CASSIGQGSYNSPLHF. As DNA, the CDR3 is TGTGCCAGTAGTATAGGACAGGGCTCCTATAATTCACCCCTCCACTTT.

A note on this clone: The junction departs from germline at one end; a sequencing error may be responsible. The chain employs TRBV12-5 and TRBJ1-3; maybe TRBD1 (6 bases). Per germline, CDR1 LGHNT and CDR2 FRNRAP. The CDR3 loop spans 14 amino acids. The DNA for the CDR3 is TGTGCTAGTGGTTTTGGGCAGGGGCGATACGCCGGAGATTTT. It specifies CASGFGQGRYAGDF.

To note about this clone: In the same sample, other DNA sequences code for this CDR3. This chain joins TRBV4-3 and TRBJ2-5; weak D call: TRBD2 (5 bases). The ends were cut back, 1 base at V and 3 bases at J, with 9 bases in the middle. Germline V lookup: CDR1 LGHNA, CDR2 YSLEER. The CDR3 runs 14 residues. This CDR3 is CASSQGTGKETQYF. The CDR3, as DNA: TGCGCCAGCAGCCAAGGGACGGGAAAAGAGACCCAGTACTTC.

The J gene is TRBJ2-7, the V gene TRBV28; 9 nucleotides align to TRBD1. The V and J ends lost 5 bases and 5 bases, in that order; junction bases with no gene match: 10. The CDR3 contains 15 residues. From germline, CDR1 is MDHEN and CDR2 SYDVKM. CDR3 nucleotide sequence: TGTGCCAGCAGTATCCGGACAGGGGTTCGGGACGAGCAGTACTTC. This gives the protein CASSIRTGVRDEQYF.

DNA of the CDR3: TGTGCCAGCAGTGAAGCCGTCGGACAGGGAATCTACGAGCAGTACTTC. Its translation: CASSEAVGQGIYEQYF. The chain recombines TRBV6-1 with TRBJ2-7, with 8 bases lining up with TRBD1. CDR3 length: 16 residues. Germline CDR1 and CDR2: MNHNS and SASEGT. The junction had 7 bases not matched to a gene; V was cut back by 0 bases and J by 3 bases.

The rearrangement links TRBV4-3 to TRBJ2-1; no definite D call. In germline, CDR1 is LGHNA, CDR2 YSLEER. This CDR3 region has 14 residues. V was clipped by 4 bases and J by 0 bases, with 7 bases between them. CDR3 sequence: CASSPRLSYNEQFF. The CDR3 coding sequence is TGCGCCAGCAGCCCGAGGCTCTCCTACAATGAGCAGTTCTTC.

The chain employs TRBV5-4 and TRBJ2-1; weak D call: TRBD1 (6 bases). Germline V gene lookup returns CDR1 SGHNT and CDR2 YYREEE (reference sequence). The CDR3 covers 13 residues. V lost 6 bases, J lost 7 bases, and 14 bases lay in between. In DNA, the CDR3 is TGTGCCAGCATTGACAGCCAGGGGAATGAGCAGTTCTTC. Its protein is CASIDSQGNEQFF.

The V and J genes are TRBV10-3 and TRBJ1-2, with 9 positions matching TRBD1. After removal of 1 base from V and 8 bases from J, the junction contained 11 bases not matched to a gene. CDR1 ENHRY and CDR2 SYGVKD come from the germline V gene. The CDR3 is 16 residues long. The CDR3 bases are TGTGCCATCAGTGAGTTGGACAGGGGAGGGGAAGCAGGCTACACCTTC. The encoded protein is CAISELDRGGEAGYTF.

A few counts support this clone. In DNA, the CDR3 is TGTGCCAGCAGCCTCGAGACAGAGGATTATTCACCCCTCCACTTT. Protein: CASSLETEDYSPLHF. The chain joins TRBV9 to TRBJ1-6, with D possibly TRBD1 on 5 matching bases. The V end was cut by 4 bases, the J end by 8 bases, with 16 bases between. The germline CDR1 and CDR2 sequences are SGDLS and YYNGEE. The CDR3 covers 15 residues.

This clone showed up just once. The chain links TRBV27 to TRBJ2-3, with a weak D call TRBD1 (5 bases). The CDR3 contains 15 residues. Germline values: CDR1 MNHEY, CDR2 SMNVEV (reference sequence). The V and J ends lost 2 bases and 2 bases respectively, with 11 bases between them. CDR3 loop: CASSLRTPSTDTQYF. CDR3 nucleotides: TGTGCCAGCAGTTTACGGACACCTTCCACAGATACGCAGTATTTT.